This T cell receptor (beta chain) was identified in a study of CD8+ T cells in alopecia areata. Study-wide points: Scalp samples also contribute reads from the resident alphabeta T cells found in normal skin. Patients shared TCRs less clearly than mice did, possibly for HLA-related reasons.

This clone appeared a single time. The antigen remains unidentified. PBMCs yielded sorted CD4+ and CD8+ T cells. TCR sequencing used cDNA made by reverse transcription of extracted RNA. TCRdb's table, derived via immunoSEQ multiplex PCR, lists solely in-frame clones and lacks some. The sample contains roughly 150,000 clones, around 60% of which appear only once. CDR1 SGHNT and CDR2 YYREEE come from the germline V gene (reference sequence). This CDR3 has 14 residues. V lost 1 base and J 2 bases, leaving 9 bases between the germline ends. V and J are TRBV5-4 and TRBJ1-2, with D tentatively TRBD1 (5 bases). Sequencing used CD4+ T cells sorted from blood, obtained at week 0. The source is a human donor with alopecia areata. The CDR3 bases are TGTGCCAGCAGCTTGACGGGGGTCAACTATGGCTACACCTTC. Encoded protein: CASSLTGVNYGYTF.